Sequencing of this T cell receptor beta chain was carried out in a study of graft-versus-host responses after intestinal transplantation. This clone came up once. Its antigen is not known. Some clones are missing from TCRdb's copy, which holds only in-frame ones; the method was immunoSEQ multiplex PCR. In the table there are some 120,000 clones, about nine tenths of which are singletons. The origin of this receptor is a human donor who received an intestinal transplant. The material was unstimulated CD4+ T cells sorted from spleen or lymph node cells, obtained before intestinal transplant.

The CDR3 region is CASSLLGQGSEKLFF. The DNA for the CDR3 is TGTGCCAGCAGCTTGCTCGGACAGGGAAGTGAAAAACTGTTTTTT. The chain has TRBV5-6 and TRBJ1-4; 8 nucleotides match TRBD1. V lost 1 base, J lost 7 bases, and 6 bases stayed unmatched. The CDR3 is 15 amino acids. Germline CDR1 SGHDT, CDR2 YYEEEE. The whole variable domain, remainder taken from reference TRBV5-6 and TRBJ1-4, is DAGVTQSPTHLIKTRGQQVTLRCSPKSGHDTVSWYQQALGQGPQFIFQYYEEEERQRGNFPDRFSGHQFPNYSSELNVNALLLGDSALYLCASSLLGQGSEKLFFGSGTQLSVL.